These 31 T cell receptor beta chains originate from one sample sequenced in a study of blood T cell repertoires in COVID-19. TCRdb keeps only in-frame clones here, not all; method: immunoSEQ multiplex PCR. This table holds 250,000 to 300,000 clones, around nine tenths found once. The material sequenced was PBMCs or T cells enriched from blood (not recorded which). Every receptor here comes from a woman aged 25-40 years who had recovered from COVID-19.

V is TRBV6-6 and J is TRBJ1-1; D remains unclear. Between the trimmed V and J ends, which lost 4 bases and 8 bases, there was a span of 11 bases. CDR3 length: 12 amino acids. From germline, CDR1 is MNHNY and CDR2 SVGAGI (reference sequence). The CDR3 here is CASSSDILEAFF. The CDR3 DNA sequence: TGTGCCAGCAGTTCTGACATCCTCGAAGCTTTCTTT.

The J gene is TRBJ2-5, the V gene TRBV11-2, with D possibly matching TRBD1 (6 bases). Germline CDR1 reads SGHAT; CDR2 reads FQNNGV. CDR3 size: 13 residues. V was shortened by 7 bases and J by 4 bases, with 13 bases between the two germline ends. CDR3 loop: CASTPTGAETQYF. The CDR3 bases are TGTGCCAGCACCCCGACAGGAGCAGAGACCCAGTACTTC. Based on the CDR3 plus reference TRBV11-2 and TRBJ2-5, the full variable domain is EAGVAQSPRYKIIEKRQSVAFWCNPISGHATLYWYQQILGQGPKLLIQFQNNGVVDDSQLPKDRFSAERLKGVDSTLKIQPAKLEDSAVYLCASTPTGAETQYFGPGTRLLVL.

The V call is TRBV5-4, the J call TRBJ2-1, with a tentative D call TRBD2 (6 bases). The CDR3 contains 16 residues. Trimming took off 0 bases at V and 0 bases at J, with 10 bases between the two ends. Germline V gene sequence: CDR1 SGHNT, CDR2 YYREEE (reference sequence). The CDR3 loop is CASSLGAGNSYNEQFF. The CDR3 nucleotides read TGTGCCAGCAGCTTGGGGGCGGGAAACTCCTACAATGAGCAGTTCTTC.

The rearrangement joins TRBV24-1 to TRBJ2-1; 13 positions agree with TRBD2. V was pared by 1 base and J by 5 bases, with 1 base of the junction left unmatched. This CDR3 is built from 16 residues. Germline values: CDR1 KGHDR, CDR2 SFDVKD. CDR3 loop: CATSDFGLAGDNEQFF. CDR3 nucleotides: TGTGCCACCAGTGATTTCGGACTAGCGGGAGACAATGAGCAGTTCTTC.

The chain carries TRBV19 and TRBJ1-4; 9 nucleotides align to TRBD1. V lost 6 bases, J lost 8 bases, and 10 bases stayed unmatched. The CDR3 spans 15 residues. Germline assignment: CDR1 LNHDA and CDR2 SQIVND (reference sequence). This CDR3 reads CASSRTGTGPEKLFF. In DNA form, the CDR3 reads TGTGCCAGTAGCCGGACCGGGACAGGGCCCGAAAAACTGTTTTTT.

The V call is TRBV9, the J call TRBJ2-1; D might be TRBD1 (5 bases). V was trimmed by 2 bases and J by 2 bases, leaving 8 bases between them. The CDR3 is 14 residues long. CDR1 is SGDLS, CDR2 YYNGEE, per germline. The CDR3 protein is CASSVQGPYNEQFF. The CDR3 DNA reads TGTGCCAGCAGCGTCCAGGGTCCCTACAATGAGCAGTTCTTC. Full variable domain (missing parts from reference TRBV9 and TRBJ2-1): DSGVTQTPKHLITATGQRVTLRCSPRSGDLSVYWYQQSLDQGLQFLIQYYNGEERAKGNILERFSAQQFPDLHSELNLSSLELGDSALYFCASSVQGPYNEQFFGPGTRLTVL.

The chain is built from TRBV10-3 and TRBJ1-5; no definite D call. Germline V lookup: CDR1 ENHRY, CDR2 SYGVKD. The CDR3 contains 14 residues. Trimming left V 4 bases short and J 2 bases short, with 9 bases between. CDR3 bases: TGTGCCATCAGTGTGGTGGGCGGCAATCAGCCCCAGCATTTT. Protein product: CAISVVGGNQPQHF.

This sequence joins TRBV9 and TRBJ1-5, with D perhaps TRBD1 (5 bases). This CDR3 contains 13 residues. The germline V and J ends were trimmed by 0 bases and 6 bases, with 7 bases remaining between them. Germline V CDR1 and CDR2: SGDLS, YYNGEE. The CDR3, as DNA: TGTGCCAGCAGCGTAGAGGGGTTTCAGCCCCAGCATTTT. Translated, it gives CASSVEGFQPQHF.

About this clone itself: Compared with germline, one end of the junction differs, possibly owing to a read error. The chain employs TRBV7-3 and TRBJ2-1, with a weak D call TRBD2 (6 bases). This CDR3 comprises 16 residues. Germline CDR1 reads SGHTA; CDR2 reads FQGTGA. CDR3 in amino acids: CASSQADYSSHNEQFF. CDR3 in DNA: TGTGCCAGCAGCCAAGCGGACTACTCCTCCCACAATGAGCAGTTCTTC.

The gene calls are TRBV19 and TRBJ1-1, with a possible D match to TRBD1 (5 bases). CDR3 length: 14 residues. Trimming took 6 bases from V and 12 from J, leaving 23 bases between them. Germline V lookup: CDR1 LNHDA, CDR2 SQIVND (reference sequence). The CDR3 DNA is TGTGCCAGTAGCCCCGTCTATGGCAGGGAGGAATCTTTCTTT. Translated, it gives CASSPVYGREESFF.

The chain has TRBV6-5 and TRBJ2-7; 9 bases align to TRBD2. Unmatched junction bases numbered 5, after V lost 8 bases and J lost 0 bases. Germline values: CDR1 MNHEY, CDR2 SVGAGI. This CDR3 comprises 14 residues. DNA for the CDR3: TGTGCCAGCCAGAGCGGGGGGAGCTCCTACGAGCAGTACTTC. It is translated as CASQSGGSSYEQYF.

The V call is TRBV5-1, the J call TRBJ2-3; a possible D gene is TRBD1 (6 bases). Germline V gives CDR1 SGHRS, CDR2 YFSETQ. V was clipped by 0 bases and J by 2 bases, with 7 bases between them. This CDR3 is built from 14 residues. This chain's CDR3 is CASSLGTVTDTQYF. The CDR3 coding sequence is TGCGCCAGCAGCTTGGGGACAGTCACAGATACGCAGTATTTT.

The J gene is TRBJ2-7, the V gene TRBV2, with 7 bases matching TRBD1. The V and J ends lost 5 bases and 0 bases, in that order; junction bases with no gene match: 7. CDR1 is SNHLY and CDR2 is FYNNEI in the germline V gene. This CDR3 is 15 amino acids long. CDR3 bases: TGTGCCAGCAGTCCACTACAGGGGACCTCCTACGAGCAGTACTTC. Its protein product is CASSPLQGTSYEQYF.

CDR3 in amino acids: CATRGGDISNQPQHF. The CDR3 coding sequence is TGTGCCACCAGGGGAGGGGACATTAGCAATCAGCCCCAGCATTTT. The chain links TRBV10-3 to TRBJ1-5, with a tentative D call TRBD1 (6 bases). The germline V gene encodes CDR1 ENHRY and CDR2 SYGVKD. The V end lost 10 bases, the J end lost 0 bases, and 16 bases lay between the germline ends. The CDR3 sequence is 15 residues long.

The CDR3 is CAISETHSGGNTGELFF. The CDR3 DNA follows: TGTGCCATCAGTGAGACCCACAGCGGAGGGAACACCGGGGAGCTGTTTTTT. V usage is TRBV10-3 and J usage is TRBJ2-2; D is perhaps TRBD2 (5 bases). The CDR3 is 17 residues long. CDR1 is ENHRY, CDR2 SYGVKD, per germline. The ends were cut back, 2 bases at V and 1 base at J, with 14 bases in the middle.

This clone was counted a few times. This chain connects TRBV30 to TRBJ1-1; perhaps TRBD1 as D (5 bases). This CDR3 region has 13 residues. Germline CDR1 GTSNPN, CDR2 SVGIG (reference sequence). Here the CDR3 reads CAWAEGLNTEAFF. The CDR3 region has the DNA TGTGCTTGGGCGGAGGGGCTGAACACTGAAGCTTTCTTT.

The chain links TRBV28 to TRBJ2-1; 12 bases line up with TRBD2. V dropped 5 bases and J dropped 4; count of bases not matched to a gene: 9. Looked up from germline, CDR1 is MDHEN and CDR2 is SYDVKM. The CDR3 extends over 17 amino acids. DNA for the CDR3: TGTGCCAGCAGTCCCTGGACTAGCGGGGCCGTTTACAATGAGCAGTTCTTC. Amino acids: CASSPWTSGAVYNEQFF.

The chain has TRBV4-1 and TRBJ1-5; D perhaps matches TRBD1 (5 bases). Trimming pared 0 bases from V and 0 bases from J, leaving 12 bases between. Germline V gene sequence: CDR1 MGHRA, CDR2 YSYEKL. This CDR3 has 17 amino acids. The CDR3 protein is CASSQDSRAYSNQPQHF. CDR3 DNA: TGCGCCAGCAGCCAAGATAGCAGGGCCTATAGCAATCAGCCCCAGCATTTT.

The chain recombines TRBV7-3 with TRBJ2-2; TRBD1 might be the D (6 bases). Trimming pared 0 bases from V and 6 bases from J, leaving 17 bases between. Germline V lookup: CDR1 SGHTA, CDR2 FQGTGA. This CDR3 is 17 amino acids long. The CDR3: CASSLTSRDKWPGELFF. CDR3 nucleotide sequence: TGTGCCAGCAGCTTAACTTCCCGGGACAAGTGGCCCGGGGAGCTGTTTTTT. Combining the CDR3 with reference TRBV7-3 and TRBJ2-2 gives the whole variable domain GAGVSQTPSNKVTEKGKYVELRCDPISGHTALYWYRQSLGQGPEFLIYFQGTGAADDSGLPNDRFFAVRPEGSVSTLKIQRTERGDSAVYLCASSLTSRDKWPGELFFGEGSRLTVL.

The J gene is TRBJ1-1, the V gene TRBV28; no definite D call. CDR3 length: 14 amino acids. V lost 5 bases, J lost 4 bases, and 14 bases lay in between. Germline assignment: CDR1 MDHEN and CDR2 SYDVKM. CDR3: CASSTVLESTEAFF. For the CDR3, the DNA is TGTGCCAGCAGTACCGTGTTAGAGAGCACTGAAGCTTTCTTT.

This clone was observed once. This rearrangement joins TRBV2 to TRBJ1-1; D perhaps matches TRBD1 (5 bases). Germline V gene sequence: CDR1 SNHLY, CDR2 FYNNEI. V lost 11 bases and J lost 0, with 19 bases in between. The CDR3 covers 15 residues. CDR3 in DNA: TGTGCCTCTCACGGGGGGGTCCATATGAACACTGAAGCTTTCTTT. This gives the protein CASHGGVHMNTEAFF.

The chain carries TRBV6-5 and TRBJ1-5; 7 bases line up with TRBD1. The CDR3 sequence is 14 residues long. Germline trimming cut 5 bases from V and 6 bases from J; bases unmatched to any gene: 7. Germline CDR1 MNHEY, CDR2 SVGAGI. The CDR3 spells CASSPTGNAQPQHF. In DNA form, the CDR3 reads TGTGCCAGCAGTCCGACAGGGAACGCTCAGCCCCAGCATTTT.

CDR3 sequence: CASSLTGLAYGETQYF. The CDR3 coding sequence is TGTGCCAGCAGTTTAACGGGACTAGCGTATGGAGAGACCCAGTACTTC. This rearrangement joins TRBV28 to TRBJ2-5, with 10 bases aligning to TRBD2. V lost 2 bases, J lost 4 bases, and 7 bases stayed unmatched. CDR1 is MDHEN and CDR2 is SYDVKM in the germline V gene. This CDR3 contains 16 residues.

V gene TRBV6-5 combines with J gene TRBJ2-1; 9 bases line up with TRBD1. The CDR3 is 15 residues long. Trimming cost V 5 bases and J 4 bases; bases outside gene matches: 6. Germline V gives CDR1 MNHEY, CDR2 SVGAGI. The DNA of the CDR3 is TGTGCCAGCAGTCTCCTTGGACAGGGGTACAATGAGCAGTTCTTC. It specifies CASSLLGQGYNEQFF.

This chain connects TRBV11-2 to TRBJ1-3, with D unresolved. This CDR3 has 15 amino acids. Trimming left V 2 bases short and J 0 bases short, with 8 bases between. In germline, CDR1 is SGHAT, CDR2 FQNNGV. The DNA of the CDR3 is TGTGCCAGCAGCTTAAGTGATAGCTCTGGAAACACCATATATTTT. Encoded protein: CASSLSDSSGNTIYF.

The V call is TRBV19, the J call TRBJ1-5, with 9 positions matching TRBD1. This CDR3 has 15 residues. With 6 bases clipped from V and 4 bases from J, the junction kept 7 bases outside the gene matches. Germline values: CDR1 LNHDA, CDR2 SQIVND (reference sequence). The CDR3 DNA follows: TGTGCCAGTAGCAAGGGGGACAGGGTGAATCAGCCCCAGCATTTT. Protein sequence: CASSKGDRVNQPQHF.

This clone was recorded only once. This chain joins TRBV7-4 and TRBJ1-6; a weak D match, TRBD1 (6 bases). Per germline, CDR1 SGHVT and CDR2 SQSDAQ. V was clipped by 3 bases and J by 1 base, with 16 bases between them. This CDR3 comprises 18 residues. The CDR3 sequence: CASSFAFSGASYNSPLHF. DNA of the CDR3: TGTGCCAGCAGCTTTGCTTTTTCAGGGGCATCCTATAATTCACCCCTCCACTTT. The entire variable domain, with the rest obtained from reference TRBV7-4 and TRBJ1-6, is as follows: GAGVSQSPRYKVAKRGRDVALRCDSISGHVTLYWYRQTLGQGSEVLTYSQSDAQRDKSGRPSGRFSAERPERSVSTLKIQRTEQGDSAVYLCASSFAFSGASYNSPLHFGNGTRLTVT.

The chain links TRBV2 to TRBJ2-1; 7 bases are shared with TRBD1. CDR1 and CDR2 (germline): SNHLY, FYNNEI. The CDR3 loop spans 12 amino acids. Germline trimming cut 7 bases from V and 6 bases from J; bases unmatched to any gene: 3. The CDR3 DNA follows: TGTGCCAGCATTAGGGACAGCAATGAGCAGTTCTTC. As protein: CASIRDSNEQFF.

For the CDR3, the DNA is TGTGCCAGCAGCCAATCTAGCGGGACGGAGACCCAGTACTTC. Residues: CASSQSSGTETQYF. V is TRBV3-1 (or the pseudogene TRBV3-2) and J is TRBJ2-5, with 9 nucleotides matching TRBD2. The germline V gene has CDR1 LGHDT and CDR2 YNNKEL (reference sequence). V was pared by 2 bases and J by 5 bases, with 3 bases of the junction left unmatched. This CDR3 comprises 14 residues.

The chain joins TRBV5-1 to TRBJ1-1; TRBD1 is a possible D gene (6 bases). The V gene's germline CDR1 is SGHRS and CDR2 YFSETQ. V was shortened by 1 base and J by 3 bases, with 19 bases between the two germline ends. CDR3 length equals 17 residues. In DNA, the CDR3 is TGCGCCAGCAGCTTGAGGGGGGGAAAAGATCCGGACACTGAAGCTTTCTTT. It yields the protein CASSLRGGKDPDTEAFF.

This chain joins TRBV6-2 or TRBV6-3 and TRBJ2-7; TRBD1 matches 7 bases. Germline lookup yields CDR1 MNHEY and CDR2 SVGEGT. The CDR3 runs 13 residues. Trimming took 5 bases from V and 3 from J; bases not matched to a gene: 4. The CDR3: CASSLPGGYEQYF. The CDR3 DNA sequence: TGTGCCAGCAGTCTACCAGGGGGCTACGAGCAGTACTTC.